This T cell receptor beta chain is from a study of T cell repertoires in cytomegalovirus infection. TCRdb redid the calling of the reads with MiXCR, one entry per CDR3 protein. The sample includes 600,000 to 800,000 distinct CDR3 sequences, 20% to 30% seen only once; the top ten take 7.5% to 9%. Findings and caveats of the study: There were carriers of CMV plus the relevant HLA, and cumulative public TCR beta family frequency identified them. HLA-C-restricted TCR beta clonotypes specific for CMV led the ex vivo response.

This clonotype was seen a handful of times. Its antigen is as yet unknown. This receptor was taken from a human donor in good health (CMV status not recorded). Some clones in this sample may be carry-over from other donors' samples. The sequenced sample consisted of CD8+ T cells from PBMCs.

The CDR3 DNA reads TGTGCCACCCGCCACAGCGGGGACAATGAGCAGTTCTTC. Its translation is CATRHSGDNEQFF. The chain carries TRBV27 and TRBJ2-1; 7 nucleotides match TRBD2. V was clipped by 10 bases and J by 5 bases; unmatched bases: 8. CDR1 is MNHEY, CDR2 SMNVEV, per germline (reference sequence). This CDR3 spans 13 amino acids.